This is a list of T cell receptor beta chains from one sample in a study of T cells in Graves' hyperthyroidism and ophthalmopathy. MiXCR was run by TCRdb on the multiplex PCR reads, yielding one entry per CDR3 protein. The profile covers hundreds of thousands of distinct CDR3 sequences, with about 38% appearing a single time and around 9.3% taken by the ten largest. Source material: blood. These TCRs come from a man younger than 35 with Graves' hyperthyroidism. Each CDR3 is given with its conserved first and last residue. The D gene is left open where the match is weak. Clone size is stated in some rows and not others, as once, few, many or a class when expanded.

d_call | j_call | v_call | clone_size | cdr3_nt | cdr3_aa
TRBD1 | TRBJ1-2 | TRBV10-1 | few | TGCGCCAGCAGACCCCCCGGGACAGGGGGTGTCTATGGCTACACCTTC | CASRPPGTGGVYGYTF
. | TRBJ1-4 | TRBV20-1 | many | TGCAGTGCTTCAGGTTCTGGCGAACTGTTTTTT | CSASGSGELFF
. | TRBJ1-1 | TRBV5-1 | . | TGCGCCAGCAGCTTGGAGGGTTCGGCCCTCCCTGAAGCTTTCTTT | CASSLEGSALPEAFF
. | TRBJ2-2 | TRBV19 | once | TGTGCCAGTAGTAAAACTAGCTACACCGGGGAGCTGTTTTTT | CASSKTSYTGELFF
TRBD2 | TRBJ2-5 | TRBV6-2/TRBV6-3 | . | TGTGCCAGTATACCTACTAGCGGAGCACCGGGTGAGACCCAGTACTTC | CASIPTSGAPGETQYF
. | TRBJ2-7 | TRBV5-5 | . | TGTGCCAGCAGCTTGGAGGGACAAATTTTCGTCGAGCAGTACTTC | CASSLEGQIFVEQYF
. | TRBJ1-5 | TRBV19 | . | TGTGCCAGCATTCCATGGGGGACACTACTAGATAGCAATCAGCCCCAGCATTTT | CASIPWGTLLDSNQPQHF
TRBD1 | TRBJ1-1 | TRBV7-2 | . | TGTGCCAGCAGCCAAGACCGGACAGGGGGAGGTGAAGCTTTCTTT | CASSQDRTGGGEAFF
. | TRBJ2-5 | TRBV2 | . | TGTGCCAGCAAGGCAGGGACCCAGTACTTC | CASKAGTQYF
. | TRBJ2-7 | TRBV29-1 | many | TGCAGCGTTGAAGATGCGACTCGAGGCCGGTACGAGCAGTACTTC | CSVEDATRGRYEQYF
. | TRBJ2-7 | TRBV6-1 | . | TGTGCCAGCAGTGACGAGTACGGTCGGGAGCAGTACTTC | CASSDEYGREQYF
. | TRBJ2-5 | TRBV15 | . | TGTGCCACCAGCAGGTACAGGGTCGGGGAGACCCAGTACTTC | CATSRYRVGETQYF